This T cell receptor beta chain was observed in a study of shared clonotypes between healthy human individuals. General observations from the study: Sequencing depth was a factor that was expected to affect clonotype sharing among donors. Naive subsets tended to show greater estimated richness than memory subsets.

Trimming took off 4 bases at V and 0 bases at J, with 5 bases between the two ends. Looked up from germline, CDR1 is SGHDT and CDR2 is YYEEEE. There are 12 residues in the CDR3. The data were produced by immunoSEQ multiplex PCR, yet TCRdb's version contains in-frame clones alone and is incomplete. The sample records about 600,000 clones, more than 95% being singletons. Both subsets, CD45RA+ naive and CD45RA-negative memory, were split from the CD4+ cells. This clone was detected only once. Antigen unknown. The sequenced sample was naive CD4+ T cells sorted from blood. Subset reported: CD45RA+ positively selected. This clonotype was sampled from a woman aged 25 to 39 in good health. J is TRBJ2-7 and V is TRBV5-6; D gene ambiguous. The CDR3: CASSPTSYEQYF. DNA of the CDR3: TGTGCCAGCAGCCCGACCTCCTACGAGCAGTACTTC.